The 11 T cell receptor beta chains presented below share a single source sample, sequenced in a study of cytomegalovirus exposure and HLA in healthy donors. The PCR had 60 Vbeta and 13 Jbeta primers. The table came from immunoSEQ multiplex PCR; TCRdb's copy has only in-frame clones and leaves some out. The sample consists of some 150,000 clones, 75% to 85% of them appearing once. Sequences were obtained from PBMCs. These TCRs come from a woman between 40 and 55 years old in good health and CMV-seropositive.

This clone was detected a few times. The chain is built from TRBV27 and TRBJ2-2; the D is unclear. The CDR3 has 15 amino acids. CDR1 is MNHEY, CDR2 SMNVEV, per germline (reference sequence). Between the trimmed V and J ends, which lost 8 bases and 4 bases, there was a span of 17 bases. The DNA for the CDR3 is TGTGCCAGCTTATCAACTGTAACCTCCACCGGGGAGCTGTTTTTT. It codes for CASLSTVTSTGELFF.

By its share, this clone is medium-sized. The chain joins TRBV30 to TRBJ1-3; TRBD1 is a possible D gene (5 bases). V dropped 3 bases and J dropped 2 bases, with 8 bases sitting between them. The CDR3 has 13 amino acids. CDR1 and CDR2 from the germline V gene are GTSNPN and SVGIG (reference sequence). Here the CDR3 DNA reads TGTGCCTGGAGAAGCAGGGCTGGAAACACCATATATTTT. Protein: CAWRSRAGNTIYF.

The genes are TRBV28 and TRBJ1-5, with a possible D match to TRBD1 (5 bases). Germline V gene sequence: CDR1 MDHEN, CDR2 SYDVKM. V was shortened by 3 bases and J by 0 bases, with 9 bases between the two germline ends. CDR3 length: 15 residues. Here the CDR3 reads CASSFGGPSNQPQHF. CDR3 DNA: TGTGCCAGCAGTTTCGGGGGTCCTAGCAATCAGCCCCAGCATTTT. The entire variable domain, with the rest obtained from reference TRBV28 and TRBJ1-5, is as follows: DVKVTQSSRYLVKRTGEKVFLECVQDMDHENMFWYRQDPGLGLRLIYFSYDVKMKEKGDIPEGYSVSREKKERFSLILESASTNQTSMYLCASSFGGPSNQPQHFGDGTRLSIL.

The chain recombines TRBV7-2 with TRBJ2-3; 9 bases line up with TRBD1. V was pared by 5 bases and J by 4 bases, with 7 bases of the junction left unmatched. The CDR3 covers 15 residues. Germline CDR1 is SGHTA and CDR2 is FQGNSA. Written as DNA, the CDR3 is TGTGCCAGCAGCCCGGGACAGGGAAGCCCAGATACGCAGTATTTT. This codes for CASSPGQGSPDTQYF. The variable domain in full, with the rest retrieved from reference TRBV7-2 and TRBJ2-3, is GAGVSQSPSNKVTEKGKDVELRCDPISGHTALYWYRQSLGQGLEFLIYFQGNSAPDKSGLPSDRFSAERTGGSVSTLTIQRTQQEDSAVYLCASSPGQGSPDTQYFGPGTRLTVL.

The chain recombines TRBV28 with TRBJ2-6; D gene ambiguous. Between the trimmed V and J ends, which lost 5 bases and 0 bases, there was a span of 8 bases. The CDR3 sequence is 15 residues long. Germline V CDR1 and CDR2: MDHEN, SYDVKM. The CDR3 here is CASSIQNSGANVLTF. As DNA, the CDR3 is TGTGCCAGCAGTATTCAGAACTCTGGGGCCAACGTCCTGACTTTC.

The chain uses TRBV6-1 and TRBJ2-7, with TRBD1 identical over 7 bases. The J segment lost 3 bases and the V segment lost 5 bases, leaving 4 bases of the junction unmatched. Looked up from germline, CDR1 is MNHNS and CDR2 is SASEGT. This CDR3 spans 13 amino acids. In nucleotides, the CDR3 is TGTGCCAGCAGTCCAAGGACAGGCTACGAGCAGTACTTC. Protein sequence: CASSPRTGYEQYF.

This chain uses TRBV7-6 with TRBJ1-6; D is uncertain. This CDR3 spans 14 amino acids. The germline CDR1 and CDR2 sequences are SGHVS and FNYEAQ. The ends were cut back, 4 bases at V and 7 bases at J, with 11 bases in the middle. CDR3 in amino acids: CASSSWAWNSPLHF. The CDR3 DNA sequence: TGTGCCAGCAGCTCCTGGGCGTGGAATTCACCCCTCCACTTT.

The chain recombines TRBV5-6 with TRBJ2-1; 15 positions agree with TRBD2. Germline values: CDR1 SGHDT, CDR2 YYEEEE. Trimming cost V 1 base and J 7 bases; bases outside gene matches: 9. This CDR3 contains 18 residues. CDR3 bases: TGTGCCAGCAGCTTGCCCGCTGGGACTAGCGGGAGGATGAATGAGCAGTTCTTC. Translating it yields CASSLPAGTSGRMNEQFF.

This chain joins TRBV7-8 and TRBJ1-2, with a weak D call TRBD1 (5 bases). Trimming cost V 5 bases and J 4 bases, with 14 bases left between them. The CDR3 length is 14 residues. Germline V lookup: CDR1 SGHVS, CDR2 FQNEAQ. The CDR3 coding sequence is TGTGCCAGCAGCCCCGACAGTTTTCTCTATGGCTACACCTTC. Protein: CASSPDSFLYGYTF.

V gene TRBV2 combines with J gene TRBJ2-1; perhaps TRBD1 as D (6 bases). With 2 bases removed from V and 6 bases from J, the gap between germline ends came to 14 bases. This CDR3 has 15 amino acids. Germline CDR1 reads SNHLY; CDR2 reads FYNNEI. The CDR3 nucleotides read TGTGCCAGCAGTGAACAGGGGCAGGTAGGCAATGAGCAGTTCTTC. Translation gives CASSEQGQVGNEQFF.

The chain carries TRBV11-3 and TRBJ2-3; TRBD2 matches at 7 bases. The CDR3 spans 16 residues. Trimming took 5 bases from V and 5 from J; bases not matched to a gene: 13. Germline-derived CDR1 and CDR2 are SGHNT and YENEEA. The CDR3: CASSLGAGEGGDTQYF. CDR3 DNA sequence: TGTGCCAGCAGCCTAGGGGCGGGAGAGGGAGGAGATACGCAGTATTTT.